This record concerns one TCR beta chain sequence. Assay used: immunoSEQ multiplex PCR; TCRdb lists only in-frame clones, some missing. The sample includes 78,000 or so clones, roughly 94% of them seen just once. The data originate from a study of T cell changes during pregnancy in multiple sclerosis. V was shortened by 2 bases and J by 1 base, with 12 bases between the two germline ends. This CDR3 spans 16 amino acids. Per germline, CDR1 LNHDA and CDR2 SQIVND (reference sequence). Sequences were derived from peripheral blood, sampled before pregnancy. V is TRBV19 and J is TRBJ1-5; D not certain. The clonotype was recovered from a female donor with multiple sclerosis, enrolled in a pregnancy study. CDR3: CASSISTRGSNQPQHF. The CDR3 DNA reads as TGTGCCAGTAGTATATCGACGCGCGGGAGCAATCAGCCCCAGCATTTT. Full variable domain (outside the CDR3, taken from reference TRBV19 and TRBJ1-5): DGGITQSPKYLFRKEGQNVTLSCEQNLNHDAMYWYRQDPGQGLRLIYYSQIVNDFQKGDIAEGYSVSREKKESFPLTVTSAQKNPTAFYLCASSISTRGSNQPQHFGDGTRLSIL.